This T cell receptor beta chain was identified during a study of neurological immune-mediated disorders. V lost 6 bases and J 4 bases, leaving 16 bases between the germline ends. Germline CDR1 reads WNHNN; CDR2 reads SYGVQD (reference sequence). The CDR3 extends over 14 amino acids. This clonotype was detected many times. Its antigen is currently unknown. Regarding the study as a whole: For the multiple sclerosis repertoire cluster, an association with any clinical or MRI feature was absent. When the repertoires were grouped phylogenetically, those of 18 of the 34 multiple sclerosis patients came together in a single cluster of related CDR3 sequences, which points to a possible repertoire-level signature.

cDNA was made by 5'RACE with 10-nucleotide random UMIs. Via MiXCR, TCRdb re-called the 5' RACE reads, giving one row per CDR3 protein. The sample lists 65,000 to 70,000 distinct CDR3 sequences; approximately 4.1% were seen once. The chain combines TRBV10-1 with TRBJ2-7, with D possibly being TRBD1 or TRBD2 (6 bases each). This clonotype was sampled from a man aged 50 to 60 with multiple sclerosis. The sample taken for sequencing was PBMCs. CDR3 sequence reads: CASSLTWGAYEQYV. The CDR3 nucleotides read TGCGCCAGCAGCCTCACTTGGGGGGCTTACGAGCAGTACGTC.